The source of this TCR beta chain is a study of cytomegalovirus exposure and HLA in healthy donors. Overall study context: Prior work identified 95 million to 120 million unique TCR beta sequences in 150 million to 200 million T cells. Points from the study as a whole: Most TCR sequences were uncommon, yet certain public TCRs appeared in many donors.

Worth noting for this clone: The antigen is undetermined.

Germline-derived CDR1 and CDR2 are SNHLY and FYNNEI. V lost 2 bases and J lost 6; bases outside the gene matches: 5. CDR3 length: 15 amino acids. PCR employed 60 Vbeta and 13 Jbeta primers. Only in-frame clones appear in the TCRdb table, and some are missing; sequencing was by immunoSEQ multiplex PCR. The sample yields 200,000 to 300,000 clones, 78% seen once. J is TRBJ2-3 and V is TRBV2; 10 bases agree with TRBD2. Specimen: PBMCs. The sequence derives from a boy between 10 and 17 years old in good health and CMV-seronegative. The DNA for the CDR3 is TGTGCCAGCAGTGAACTAGCGGGAGTGGAGGATACGCAGTATTTT. Translation gives CASSELAGVEDTQYF.